This T cell receptor beta chain is from a study of shared clonotypes between healthy human individuals. Trimming cost V 10 bases and J 2 bases, with 19 bases left between them. Germline CDR1 and CDR2: MNHEY and SMNVEV (reference sequence). The CDR3 consists of 15 residues. Every contributor of samples was a Caucasian grown-up residing in Nashville, Tennessee. The table came from immunoSEQ multiplex PCR; TCRdb's copy has only in-frame clones and leaves some out. The sample includes just over 2,000,000 clones, 95% of them seen just once. V and J are TRBV27 and TRBJ2-3; a possible D gene is TRBD2 (7 bases). The source is a man aged 18 to 29 in good health. Sequencing used naive CD4+ T cells sorted from blood. Sample subset: CD45RA+ positively selected. The CDR3 reads CATAGEGGSTDTQYF. CDR3 nucleotides: TGTGCCACCGCGGGGGAAGGGGGTTCCACAGATACGCAGTATTTT.